This T cell receptor beta chain was identified during a study of blood T cell repertoires in COVID-19 (dated by TCRdb to 2018 to 2021). For the study in its entirety: Collaborator samples came from the United States, Italy and Spain and covered acute and convalescent phases of COVID-19. The prospective study material was composed of cDNA or gDNA derived from T cells, B-cell-depleted T cells, or PBMCs. Subjects who had been exposed to COVID-19, were actively infected with it, or had recovered from it provided the deeply sampled blood TCRbeta repertoires that made up the dataset. The repertoires were released in a freely available public database meant as a resource for research on the immune response to SARS-CoV-2. The samples were drawn from two sources: the first 160 participants of the ongoing ImmuneRACE study, and 1,000 to 1,500 subjects contributed by 6 global collaborators. A de-identified subject ID, COVID-19 status, age in years and sex were almost always included in the sample metadata. Where available, HLA class I and class II types were obtained from metadata supplied by the sample provider rather than from assay-based typing.

TCRbeta CDR3 regions were amplified from genomic DNA by means of the immunoSEQ Assay, a bias-controlled multiplex PCR. The source study handled its data this way. Nucleated cell counts per sample were estimated from amplification of reference gene primers within the assay. To quantify the absolute abundance of each unique TCRbeta CDR3 rearrangement, sequence reads were collapsed and filtered. For each sample, productive Simpson clonality was calculated as the square root of Simpson's diversity index across productive rearrangements. TCRdb holds this immuneACCESS table with in-frame rearrangements only. Some clones are missing; in checked studies, unresolved V genes explain under half, and the rest has no known cause. Clone size and the V and J calls come from that table; the DNA yielded D and trimming. Counted in this sample were 120,000 to 150,000 clones; about 83% of them appeared once. Roughly 1.5% of the sample lies in the top ten.

Details on this clone: Its binding antigen is unknown. Mismatch with germline at one junction end may stem from a read error.

In the germline V gene, CDR1 corresponds to MDHEN and CDR2 to SYDVKM. The CDR3 spans 13 residues, from the cysteine through the phenylalanine. Only the CDR3 part of the read is kept: 39 bases, read in frame from the first base. Study-level results and caveats: The amount of clinical and demographic metadata varied by source and participant and was provided uncurated.

Collaborating institutions collected whole blood in K2EDTA tubes following their own protocols. Collaborator samples were shipped for TCRbeta analysis as frozen whole blood, isolated PBMCs, or DNA extracted from either sample type. The sequencing sample was made of peripheral blood. This clonotype was sampled from a human donor in a cohort sampled during active COVID-19. Recombination connected TRBV28 to TRBJ1-1, and the D gene may be TRBD1, 5 bases matching. The DNA is TGTGCCAGCAGTCCTCCAGGGAACGCTGAAGCTTTCTTT. Its protein is CASSPPGNAEAFF.